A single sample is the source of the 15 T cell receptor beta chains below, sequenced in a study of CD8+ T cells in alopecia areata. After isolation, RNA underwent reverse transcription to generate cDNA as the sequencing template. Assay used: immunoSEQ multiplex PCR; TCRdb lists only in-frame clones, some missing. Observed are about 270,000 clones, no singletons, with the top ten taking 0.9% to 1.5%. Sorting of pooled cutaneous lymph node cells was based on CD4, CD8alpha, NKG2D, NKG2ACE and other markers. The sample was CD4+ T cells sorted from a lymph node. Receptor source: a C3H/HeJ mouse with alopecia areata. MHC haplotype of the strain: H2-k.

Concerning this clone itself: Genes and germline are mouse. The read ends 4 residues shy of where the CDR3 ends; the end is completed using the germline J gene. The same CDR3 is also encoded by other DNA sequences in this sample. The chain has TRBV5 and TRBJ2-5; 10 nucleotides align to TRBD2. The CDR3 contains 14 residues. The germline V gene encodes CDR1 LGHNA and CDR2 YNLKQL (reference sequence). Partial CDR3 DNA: TGTGCCAGCAGCCAAGGGACTGGGGGAGAC. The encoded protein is CASSQGTGGD. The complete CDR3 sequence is CASSQGTGGDTQYF.

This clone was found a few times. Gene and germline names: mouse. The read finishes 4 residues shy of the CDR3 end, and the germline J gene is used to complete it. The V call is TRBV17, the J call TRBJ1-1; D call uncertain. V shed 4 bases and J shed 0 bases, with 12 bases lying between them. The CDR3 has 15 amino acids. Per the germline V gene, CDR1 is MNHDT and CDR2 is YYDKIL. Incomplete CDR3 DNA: TGTGCTAGCAGTAACCCAGGAGCCCCAAACACA. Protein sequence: CASSNPGAPNT. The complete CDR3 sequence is CASSNPGAPNTEVFF.

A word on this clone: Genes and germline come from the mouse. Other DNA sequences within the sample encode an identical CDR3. The CDR3 DNA, read in part, is TGTGCCTGGAGTCTTGGATTGGGGGGTGCAGAA. Translation: CAWSLGLGGAE. The CDR3 in full is CAWSLGLGGAETLYF. The chain couples TRBV31 to TRBJ2-3; tentative D call: TRBD2 (6 bases). The read is 4 residues too short to cover the CDR3 end, so that end is filled in from the germline J gene. Germline V gene sequence: CDR1 GKSSPN, CDR2 SITVG. The CDR3 covers 15 residues. V was pared by 0 bases and J by 1 base, with 11 bases between.

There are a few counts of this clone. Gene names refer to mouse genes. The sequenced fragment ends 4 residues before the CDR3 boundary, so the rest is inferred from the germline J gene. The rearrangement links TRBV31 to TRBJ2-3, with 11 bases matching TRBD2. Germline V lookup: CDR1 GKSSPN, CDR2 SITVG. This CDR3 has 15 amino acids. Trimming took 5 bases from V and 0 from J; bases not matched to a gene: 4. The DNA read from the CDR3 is TGTGCCTGGGGGGGACTGGGGGTTAGTGCAGAA. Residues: CAWGGLGVSAE. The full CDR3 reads CAWGGLGVSAETLYF.

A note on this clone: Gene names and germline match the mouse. CDR3 DNA (partial): TGTGCTAGCAGTAGAGATCTGGGACAGGGGTATGCT. Residues: CASSRDLGQGYA. The full-length CDR3 reads as CASSRDLGQGYAEQFF. The chain is built from TRBV17 and TRBJ2-1; 10 nucleotides match TRBD1. From the germline J gene comes the end of the CDR3, since the read stops 4 residues before it. The CDR3 consists of 16 residues. V was clipped by 0 bases and J by 4 bases; unmatched bases: 3. Per the germline V gene, CDR1 is MNHDT and CDR2 is YYDKIL.

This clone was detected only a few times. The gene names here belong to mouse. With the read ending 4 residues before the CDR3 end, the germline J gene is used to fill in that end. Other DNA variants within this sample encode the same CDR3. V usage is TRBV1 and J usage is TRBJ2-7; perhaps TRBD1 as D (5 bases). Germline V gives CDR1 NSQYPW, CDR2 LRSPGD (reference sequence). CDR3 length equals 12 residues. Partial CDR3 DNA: TGCACCTGCAGTGCTGGACATTAT. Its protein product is CTCSAGHY. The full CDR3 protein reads CTCSAGHYEQYF. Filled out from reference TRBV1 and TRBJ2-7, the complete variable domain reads VTLLEQNPRWRLVPRGQAVNLRCILKNSQYPWMSWYQQDLQKQLQWLFTLRSPGDKEVKSLPGADYLATRVTDTELRLQVANMSQGRTLYCTCSAGHYEQYFGPGTRLTVL.

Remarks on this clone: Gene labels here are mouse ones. The CDR3 loop reads CASRLRDRVGNSPLYF. CDR3 bases read: TGTGCCAGCAGACTCAGGGACAGGGTCGGTAATTCGCCC. The gene calls are TRBV19 and TRBJ1-6; 9 nucleotides match TRBD1. The observed sequence ends 3 residues before the CDR3 terminus, with the missing tail filled in from the germline J gene. TRBJ1-6 is an open reading frame, and its role is uncertain. Trimming at V came to 5 bases and at J to 6 bases, leaving 9 bases not matched to a gene. The germline V gene has CDR1 FNHDT and CDR2 SITEND (reference sequence). There are 16 residues in the CDR3.

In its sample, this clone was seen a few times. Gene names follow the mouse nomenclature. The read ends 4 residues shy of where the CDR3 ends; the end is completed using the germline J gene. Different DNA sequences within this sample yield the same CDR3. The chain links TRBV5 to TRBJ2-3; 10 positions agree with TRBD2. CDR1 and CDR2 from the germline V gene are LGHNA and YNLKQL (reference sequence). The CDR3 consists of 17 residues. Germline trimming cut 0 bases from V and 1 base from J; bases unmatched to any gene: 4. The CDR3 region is CASSQDLGGRGAETLYF. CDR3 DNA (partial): TGTGCCAGCAGCCAAGATCTGGGGGGGCGGGGTGCAGAA.

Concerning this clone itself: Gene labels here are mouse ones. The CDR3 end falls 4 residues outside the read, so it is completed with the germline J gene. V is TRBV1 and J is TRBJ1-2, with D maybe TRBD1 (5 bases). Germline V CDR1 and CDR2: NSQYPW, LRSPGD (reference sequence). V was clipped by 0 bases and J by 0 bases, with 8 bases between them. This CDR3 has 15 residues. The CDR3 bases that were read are TGCACCTGCAGTGCAGATAGCAGGGCAAACTCC. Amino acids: CTCSADSRANS. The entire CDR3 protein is CTCSADSRANSDYTF. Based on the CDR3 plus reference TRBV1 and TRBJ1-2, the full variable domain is VTLLEQNPRWRLVPRGQAVNLRCILKNSQYPWMSWYQQDLQKQLQWLFTLRSPGDKEVKSLPGADYLATRVTDTELRLQVANMSQGRTLYCTCSADSRANSDYTFGSGTRLLVI.

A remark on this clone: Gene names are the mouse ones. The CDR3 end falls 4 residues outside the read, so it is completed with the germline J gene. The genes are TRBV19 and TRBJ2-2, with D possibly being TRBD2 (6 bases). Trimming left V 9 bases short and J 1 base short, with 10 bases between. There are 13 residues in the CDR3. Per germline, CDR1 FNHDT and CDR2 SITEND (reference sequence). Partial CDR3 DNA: TGTGCCACGGGCTGGGGAAACACCGGG. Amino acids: CATGWGNTG. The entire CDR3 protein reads CATGWGNTGQLYF.

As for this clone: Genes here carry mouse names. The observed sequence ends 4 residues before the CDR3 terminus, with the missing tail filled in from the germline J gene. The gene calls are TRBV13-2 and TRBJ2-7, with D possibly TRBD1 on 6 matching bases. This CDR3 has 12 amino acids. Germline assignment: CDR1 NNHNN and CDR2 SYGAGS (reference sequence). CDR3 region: CASDLQGYEQYF. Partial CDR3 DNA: TGTGCCAGCGATCTACAGGGATAT.

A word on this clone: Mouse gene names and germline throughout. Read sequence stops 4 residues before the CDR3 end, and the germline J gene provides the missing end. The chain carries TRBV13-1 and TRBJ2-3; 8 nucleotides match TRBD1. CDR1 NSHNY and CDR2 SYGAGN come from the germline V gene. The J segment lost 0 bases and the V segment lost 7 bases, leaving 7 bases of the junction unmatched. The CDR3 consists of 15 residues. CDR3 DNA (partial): TGTGCCAGCGCCAGACAGGGGACTAGTGCAGAA. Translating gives CASARQGTSAE. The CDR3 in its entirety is CASARQGTSAETLYF.

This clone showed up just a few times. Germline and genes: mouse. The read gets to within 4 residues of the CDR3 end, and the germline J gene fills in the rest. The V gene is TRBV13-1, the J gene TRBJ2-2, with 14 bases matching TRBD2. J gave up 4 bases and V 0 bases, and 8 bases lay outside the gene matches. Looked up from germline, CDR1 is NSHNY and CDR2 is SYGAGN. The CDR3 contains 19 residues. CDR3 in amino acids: CASSDARDWGGAGTGQLYF. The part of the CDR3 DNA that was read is TGTGCCAGCAGTGATGCTCGGGACTGGGGGGGCGCCGGCACCGGG.

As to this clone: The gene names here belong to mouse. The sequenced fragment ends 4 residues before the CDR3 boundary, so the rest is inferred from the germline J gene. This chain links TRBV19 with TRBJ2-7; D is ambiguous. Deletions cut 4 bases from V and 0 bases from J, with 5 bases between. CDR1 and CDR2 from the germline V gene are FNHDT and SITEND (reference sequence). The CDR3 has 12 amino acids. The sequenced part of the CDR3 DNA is TGTGCCAGCAGTCCCAGCTCCTAT. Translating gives CASSPSSY. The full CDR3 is CASSPSSYEQYF. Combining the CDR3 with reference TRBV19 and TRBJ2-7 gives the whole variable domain GGIITQTPKFLIGQEGQKLTLKCQQNFNHDTMYWYRQDSGKGLRLIYYSITENDLQKGDLSEGYDASREKKSSFSLTVTSAQKNEMAVFLCASSPSSYEQYFGPGTRLTVL.

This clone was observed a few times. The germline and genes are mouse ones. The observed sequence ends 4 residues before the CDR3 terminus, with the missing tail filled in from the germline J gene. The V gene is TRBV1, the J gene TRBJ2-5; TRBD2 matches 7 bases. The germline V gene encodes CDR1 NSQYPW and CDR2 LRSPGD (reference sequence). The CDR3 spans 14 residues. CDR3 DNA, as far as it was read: TGCACCTGCAGTGCGGTCGGGGGGGGAGAC. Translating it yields CTCSAVGGGD. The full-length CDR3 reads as CTCSAVGGGDTQYF.